This is a list of T cell receptor beta chains from one sample in a study of early T cells in non-severe SARS-CoV-2 infection. One entry per CDR3 protein results from TCRdb running MiXCR on the 5' RACE reads. The sample yields 40,000 to 55,000 distinct CDR3 sequences, 3% to 4% seen once. Sequenced input: whole blood. The receptor source for this set is an adult who was a healthcare worker with PCR-confirmed SARS-CoV-2 infection or an uninfected control (not recorded which). Both conserved end residues are part of each CDR3. D genes are given only for firm matches. Clone size is stated in some rows and not others, as once, few, many or a class when expanded.

d_call: NA; v_call: TRBV4-1; clone_size: many; j_call: TRBJ2-2; cdr3_aa: CASSSRWYGRGNTGELFF; cdr3_nt: TGCGCCAGCAGCTCAAGATGGTACGGGAGAGGGAACACCGGGGAGCTGTTTTTT
d_call: TRBD2; v_call: TRBV12-3/TRBV12-4; clone_size: few; j_call: TRBJ2-1; cdr3_aa: CASSWGTSRLDEQFF; cdr3_nt: TGTGCCAGCAGCTGGGGGACTAGTAGGCTGGATGAGCAGTTCTTC
d_call: NA; v_call: TRBV12-3/TRBV12-4; clone_size: many; j_call: TRBJ2-7; cdr3_aa: CASSPGSGGGGPFTQYF; cdr3_nt: TGTGCCAGCAGTCCCGGATCCGGAGGGGGAGGGCCTTTCACGCAGTACTTC
d_call: TRBD2; v_call: TRBV6-6; clone_size: many; j_call: TRBJ2-1; cdr3_aa: CASSPGLAVAEQFF; cdr3_nt: TGTGCCAGCAGCCCGGGACTAGCGGTAGCTGAGCAGTTCTTC
d_call: NA; v_call: TRBV7-2; clone_size: many; j_call: TRBJ1-3; cdr3_aa: CASSLLGRLGNTIYF; cdr3_nt: TGTGCCAGCAGCTTACTAGGGAGGCTTGGAAACACCATATATTTT
d_call: TRBD2; v_call: TRBV7-9; clone_size: NA; j_call: TRBJ2-1; cdr3_aa: CASSVVSGSSYNEQFF; cdr3_nt: TGTGCCAGCAGCGTAGTCAGCGGGAGCTCCTACAATGAGCAGTTCTTC
d_call: TRBD2; v_call: TRBV14; clone_size: many; j_call: TRBJ2-3; cdr3_aa: CASSFIGLADTDTQYF; cdr3_nt: TGTGCCAGCAGCTTTATCGGACTAGCGGACACAGATACGCAGTATTTT
d_call: NA; v_call: TRBV2; clone_size: NA; j_call: TRBJ2-1; cdr3_aa: CASRRTTTRNEQFF; cdr3_nt: TGTGCCAGCAGACGTACGACAACTAGGAATGAGCAGTTCTTC
d_call: NA; v_call: TRBV7-9; clone_size: many; j_call: TRBJ2-5; cdr3_aa: CASSLWIRETQYF; cdr3_nt: TGTGCCAGCAGCCTGTGGATACGAGAGACCCAGTACTTC
d_call: TRBD2; v_call: TRBV7-2; clone_size: NA; j_call: TRBJ2-2; cdr3_aa: CASSLASGNTRELFF; cdr3_nt: TGTGCCAGCAGCTTGGCTAGCGGGAACACCCGGGAGCTGTTTTTT
d_call: NA; v_call: TRBV29-1; clone_size: many; j_call: TRBJ2-1; cdr3_aa: CSVLGQFTFF; cdr3_nt: TGCAGCGTGTTGGGGCAGTTCACTTTCTTC
d_call: NA; v_call: TRBV30; clone_size: many; j_call: TRBJ2-3; cdr3_aa: CAWRGGLSTDTQYF; cdr3_nt: TGTGCCTGGAGAGGGGGGCTTAGCACAGATACGCAGTATTTT
d_call: NA; v_call: TRBV20-1; clone_size: many; j_call: TRBJ2-6; cdr3_aa: CSARPRHGSGANVLTF; cdr3_nt: TGCAGTGCTAGACCGAGGCATGGCTCTGGGGCCAACGTCCTGACTTTC
d_call: NA; v_call: TRBV29-1; clone_size: NA; j_call: TRBJ2-5; cdr3_aa: CSVEVRGEYQETQYF; cdr3_nt: TGCAGCGTTGAAGTGCGGGGAGAGTACCAAGAGACCCAGTACTTC
d_call: TRBD1; v_call: TRBV6-1; clone_size: many; j_call: TRBJ2-7; cdr3_aa: CASSDQGDYEQYF; cdr3_nt: TGTGCCAGCAGTGATCAGGGGGACTACGAGCAGTACTTC
d_call: NA; v_call: TRBV27; clone_size: medium-sized; j_call: TRBJ1-5; cdr3_aa: CASSPGQINQPQHF; cdr3_nt: TGTGCCAGCAGTCCTGGACAGATCAATCAGCCCCAGCATTTT
d_call: NA; v_call: TRBV11-2; clone_size: NA; j_call: TRBJ1-5; cdr3_aa: CASSLDDTRRRQPQHF; cdr3_nt: TGTGCCAGCAGCTTAGATGACACCCGACGGCGGCAGCCCCAGCATTTT
d_call: NA; v_call: TRBV11-2; clone_size: many; j_call: TRBJ2-3; cdr3_aa: CASSLGGGALKTDTQYF; cdr3_nt: TGTGCCAGCAGTCTCGGAGGGGGCGCACTTAAAACAGATACGCAGTATTTT
d_call: NA; v_call: TRBV6-2/TRBV6-3; clone_size: NA; j_call: TRBJ2-7; cdr3_aa: CASSYPAVQQYF; cdr3_nt: TGTGCCAGCAGTTACCCGGCGGTCCAGCAGTACTTC
d_call: NA; v_call: TRBV29-1; clone_size: many; j_call: TRBJ1-2; cdr3_aa: CSASRGEDYGYTF; cdr3_nt: TGCAGCGCCTCCAGGGGAGAGGACTATGGCTACACCTTC
d_call: TRBD2; v_call: TRBV10-3; clone_size: many; j_call: TRBJ2-5; cdr3_aa: CAISDGTSGSQETQYF; cdr3_nt: TGTGCCATCAGTGACGGGACTAGCGGGAGCCAAGAGACCCAGTACTTC
d_call: TRBD2; v_call: TRBV10-2; clone_size: NA; j_call: TRBJ2-1; cdr3_aa: CASSEGRPAGEQFF; cdr3_nt: TGCGCCAGCAGTGAAGGGCGGCCAGCGGGGGAGCAGTTCTTC
d_call: NA; v_call: TRBV28; clone_size: medium-sized; j_call: TRBJ2-7; cdr3_aa: CASSSLGLYEQYF; cdr3_nt: TGTGCCAGCAGTTCCTTGGGCCTTTACGAGCAGTACTTC
d_call: TRBD2; v_call: TRBV10-3; clone_size: many; j_call: TRBJ2-7; cdr3_aa: CAIGAGASYEQYF; cdr3_nt: TGTGCCATCGGAGCGGGGGCCTCCTACGAGCAGTACTTC
d_call: TRBD2; v_call: TRBV5-1; clone_size: many; j_call: TRBJ2-1; cdr3_aa: CASSSGTSGDYEQFF; cdr3_nt: TGCGCCAGCAGCTCCGGGACTAGCGGGGACTATGAGCAGTTCTTC
d_call: NA; v_call: TRBV28; clone_size: many; j_call: TRBJ1-6; cdr3_aa: CASRRGSRFGSYNSPLHF; cdr3_nt: TGTGCCAGCAGAAGGGGGTCGAGGTTTGGGAGCTATAATTCACCCCTCCACTTT
d_call: TRBD2; v_call: TRBV5-1; clone_size: many; j_call: TRBJ2-1; cdr3_aa: CASSAAGTSLTDEQFF; cdr3_nt: TGCGCCAGCAGCGCCGCCGGGACTAGCTTGACGGATGAGCAGTTCTTC
d_call: NA; v_call: TRBV20-1; clone_size: many; j_call: TRBJ1-1; cdr3_aa: CSARVLGIGGKNTEAFF; cdr3_nt: TGCAGTGCTAGAGTTCTGGGAATAGGAGGTAAAAACACTGAAGCTTTCTTT
d_call: NA; v_call: TRBV2; clone_size: few; j_call: TRBJ1-2; cdr3_aa: CASSAGETYGYTF; cdr3_nt: TGTGCCAGCAGTGCCGGAGAAACTTATGGCTACACCTTC
d_call: TRBD1; v_call: TRBV20-1; clone_size: NA; j_call: TRBJ2-1; cdr3_aa: CSARDPAGGQGINEQFF; cdr3_nt: TGCAGTGCTAGAGATCCTGCGGGTGGACAGGGGATTAATGAGCAGTTCTTC
d_call: NA; v_call: TRBV25-1; clone_size: many; j_call: TRBJ1-1; cdr3_aa: CASRAGRIGNTEAFF; cdr3_nt: TGTGCCAGCAGGGCCGGGAGAATAGGGAACACTGAAGCTTTCTTT
d_call: TRBD2; v_call: TRBV5-1; clone_size: many; j_call: TRBJ2-7; cdr3_aa: CASRWGLAGSYEQYF; cdr3_nt: TGCGCCAGCCGCTGGGGACTAGCGGGTTCCTACGAGCAGTACTTC
d_call: TRBD1; v_call: TRBV11-2; clone_size: many; j_call: TRBJ2-2; cdr3_aa: CVSSVTGGIAGELFF; cdr3_nt: TGTGTCAGCAGCGTGACAGGGGGCATAGCCGGGGAGCTGTTTTTT
d_call: TRBD1; v_call: TRBV20-1; clone_size: many; j_call: TRBJ2-3; cdr3_aa: CSAGDREISTDTQYF; cdr3_nt: TGCAGTGCTGGCGACAGGGAAATAAGCACAGATACGCAGTATTTT
d_call: NA; v_call: TRBV5-4; clone_size: NA; j_call: TRBJ2-4; cdr3_aa: CASSLGQPGLKNIQYF; cdr3_nt: TGTGCCAGCAGCTTAGGACAGCCAGGACTGAAAAACATTCAGTACTTC
d_call: NA; v_call: TRBV20-1; clone_size: many; j_call: TRBJ2-1; cdr3_aa: CSAGPGNLGQFF; cdr3_nt: TGCAGTGCCGGACCAGGGAACCTGGGGCAGTTCTTC
d_call: NA; v_call: TRBV7-7; clone_size: many; j_call: TRBJ2-1; cdr3_aa: CASSSTGRASVQFF; cdr3_nt: TGTGCTAGCAGCTCAACCGGCAGGGCTTCTGTGCAGTTCTTC
d_call: TRBD1; v_call: TRBV29-1; clone_size: many; j_call: TRBJ2-1; cdr3_aa: CSVGPWSTGAYNEQFF; cdr3_nt: TGCAGCGTTGGTCCTTGGTCGACAGGGGCCTACAATGAGCAGTTCTTC
d_call: NA; v_call: TRBV20-1; clone_size: many; j_call: TRBJ1-2; cdr3_aa: CSAQPQRTNYGYTF; cdr3_nt: TGCAGTGCCCAGCCACAGCGCACTAACTATGGCTACACCTTC
d_call: NA; v_call: TRBV15; clone_size: NA; j_call: TRBJ2-2; cdr3_aa: CATSRDHGTNTGELFF; cdr3_nt: TGTGCCACCAGCAGAGATCATGGGACAAACACCGGGGAGCTGTTTTTT
d_call: NA; v_call: TRBV9; clone_size: many; j_call: TRBJ1-2; cdr3_aa: CASSVGYEVLYGYTF; cdr3_nt: TGTGCCAGCAGCGTAGGTTATGAGGTTCTCTATGGCTACACCTTC
d_call: NA; v_call: TRBV21-1; clone_size: NA; j_call: TRBJ2-7; cdr3_aa: CASSRTLGLESYEQYF; cdr3_nt: TGTGCCAGCAGCAGAACCTTGGGACTCGAGAGCTACGAGCAGTACTTC
d_call: TRBD2; v_call: TRBV12-3/TRBV12-4; clone_size: many; j_call: TRBJ2-3; cdr3_aa: CASSSSGGAADTQYF; cdr3_nt: TGTGCCAGCAGTTCCAGCGGGGGGGCCGCAGATACGCAGTATTTT
d_call: NA; v_call: TRBV7-2; clone_size: many; j_call: TRBJ2-5; cdr3_aa: CASSLTWKGETQYF; cdr3_nt: TGTGCCAGCAGCTTAACTTGGAAAGGAGAGACCCAGTACTTC
d_call: NA; v_call: TRBV5-1; clone_size: many; j_call: TRBJ2-6; cdr3_aa: CASSFQASGANVLTF; cdr3_nt: TGCGCCAGCAGCTTTCAGGCCTCTGGGGCCAACGTCCTGACTTTC
d_call: NA; v_call: TRBV7-9; clone_size: many; j_call: TRBJ1-1; cdr3_aa: CASRVISTEAFF; cdr3_nt: TGTGCCAGCAGGGTCATTTCCACTGAAGCTTTCTTT
d_call: TRBD1; v_call: TRBV9; clone_size: many; j_call: TRBJ1-1; cdr3_aa: CASSVRPTGAAFF; cdr3_nt: TGTGCCAGCAGCGTACGTCCGACAGGGGCAGCTTTCTTT
d_call: NA; v_call: TRBV14; clone_size: many; j_call: TRBJ1-3; cdr3_aa: CASSQDPAGNTIYF; cdr3_nt: TGTGCCAGCAGCCAAGACCCCGCGGGAAACACCATATATTTT
d_call: NA; v_call: TRBV6-5; clone_size: few; j_call: TRBJ1-1; cdr3_aa: CASSYLSSSRNTEAFF; cdr3_nt: TGTGCCAGCAGTTACTTGTCTTCAAGCCGTAACACTGAAGCTTTCTTT
d_call: TRBD2; v_call: TRBV3-1; clone_size: many; j_call: TRBJ2-7; cdr3_aa: CASSLMGLAAHF; cdr3_nt: TGTGCCAGCAGCCTCATGGGACTAGCGGCACACTTC
d_call: NA; v_call: TRBV20-1; clone_size: many; j_call: TRBJ1-3; cdr3_aa: CSARGGRGLPGSGNTIYF; cdr3_nt: TGCAGTGCTAGAGGGGGCAGGGGCTTGCCGGGATCTGGAAACACCATATATTTT
d_call: NA; v_call: TRBV19; clone_size: many; j_call: TRBJ1-5; cdr3_aa: CASTPENRNQPQHF; cdr3_nt: TGTGCCAGTACACCCGAGAACCGAAATCAGCCCCAGCATTTT